These T cell receptor beta chains were read from a single sample in a study of post-analysis software for immune sequencing data. TCRdb processed the PCR reads anew with MiXCR; each CDR3 protein has one entry. The table lists 700,000 to 900,000 distinct CDR3 sequences, about 43% of them singletons. Sequencing was done on a sample of blood. The receptor source for this set is a girl under 18 with multiple sclerosis. The CDR3 runs from the conserved cysteine through the conserved F or W. The order of the fields is D gene, V gene, CDR3 protein. A D gene is named only where the DNA matches it firmly.

d_call: NA; v_call: TRBV11-1; cdr3_aa: CASSLNTYSPLEQYF
d_call: NA; v_call: TRBV25-1; cdr3_aa: CASSDVKLAGADTQYF
d_call: NA; v_call: TRBV4-3; cdr3_aa: CASSQSQGPLPYEQYF
d_call: TRBD2; v_call: TRBV12-3/TRBV12-4; cdr3_aa: CASSPRSVAGVGEQFF
d_call: TRBD2; v_call: TRBV10-3; cdr3_aa: CAISGLAGENQETQYF
d_call: NA; v_call: TRBV13; cdr3_aa: CASSLGGQGNKYEQYF
d_call: TRBD2; v_call: TRBV30; cdr3_aa: CAWRATGREVANEQFF
d_call: NA; v_call: TRBV27; cdr3_aa: CASSPLGGDEKLFF
d_call: NA; v_call: TRBV28; cdr3_aa: CASISIGRGGRNYGYTF
d_call: TRBD1; v_call: TRBV16; cdr3_aa: CASSRGTGRSGANVLTF
d_call: NA; v_call: TRBV5-1; cdr3_aa: CASSLTGPTYEQYF
d_call: TRBD1; v_call: TRBV2; cdr3_aa: CASSQPRDRGGHNEQFF
d_call: TRBD2; v_call: TRBV6-1; cdr3_aa: CASSEEGTSSYEQYF
d_call: NA; v_call: TRBV6-5; cdr3_aa: CASSPSVGGSYNEQFF
d_call: TRBD1; v_call: TRBV29-1; cdr3_aa: CSVLTGLSTDTQYF
d_call: NA; v_call: TRBV6-2/TRBV6-3; cdr3_aa: CASKETDTQYF
d_call: NA; v_call: TRBV10-2; cdr3_aa: CASSEAGTGSYNEQFF
d_call: NA; v_call: TRBV5-1; cdr3_aa: CASSLDGYTEAFF
d_call: TRBD2; v_call: TRBV7-3; cdr3_aa: CASSVLAGDGDEQFF
d_call: NA; v_call: TRBV29-1; cdr3_aa: CSVIQSSYEQYF
d_call: NA; v_call: TRBV4-1; cdr3_aa: CASSMGLEQYF
d_call: NA; v_call: TRBV13; cdr3_aa: CASSAWDLSQETQYF
d_call: NA; v_call: TRBV27; cdr3_aa: CASSPLANGYGYTF
d_call: TRBD2; v_call: TRBV20-1; cdr3_aa: CSARLIAGETQYF
d_call: NA; v_call: TRBV28; cdr3_aa: CASAPRGFPYEQYF
d_call: TRBD1; v_call: TRBV6-1; cdr3_aa: CASSQQGSNYGYTF
d_call: TRBD2; v_call: TRBV7-9; cdr3_aa: CASSPRLSLAEETQYF
d_call: NA; v_call: TRBV4-3; cdr3_aa: CASSQGPGQGGYEQYF
d_call: NA; v_call: TRBV7-8; cdr3_aa: CASSLTPGIHNEQFF
d_call: NA; v_call: TRBV11-3; cdr3_aa: CASSPSRDGNSPLHF
d_call: NA; v_call: TRBV6-4; cdr3_aa: CASNLAPLGDTQYF
d_call: NA; v_call: TRBV5-6; cdr3_aa: CASSSTGQSNNEQFF
d_call: TRBD1; v_call: TRBV5-1; cdr3_aa: CASRRAGGPTNYGYTF
d_call: TRBD1; v_call: TRBV25-1; cdr3_aa: CASSPDREASPLHF
d_call: NA; v_call: TRBV7-2; cdr3_aa: CASSPGRNFYEQYF
d_call: TRBD2; v_call: TRBV27; cdr3_aa: CASSSTLGRASDTQYF
d_call: NA; v_call: TRBV7-9; cdr3_aa: CASSQRASGETQYF
d_call: TRBD2; v_call: TRBV12-3/TRBV12-4; cdr3_aa: CASSLAGGPGDTQYF
d_call: TRBD1; v_call: TRBV2; cdr3_aa: CASSGQGPNYGYTF
d_call: NA; v_call: TRBV12-3/TRBV12-4; cdr3_aa: CASSLSLDLPTNYGYTF
d_call: TRBD1; v_call: TRBV29-1; cdr3_aa: CSVDDRDNYGYTF
d_call: TRBD2; v_call: TRBV28; cdr3_aa: CASSLPRSSGTGEQFF
d_call: TRBD1; v_call: TRBV7-2; cdr3_aa: CASSLAGQGAGTEAFF
d_call: NA; v_call: TRBV6-2/TRBV6-3; cdr3_aa: CASSKTYEQYF
d_call: TRBD1; v_call: TRBV27; cdr3_aa: CASSWDRHSTDTQYF
d_call: TRBD1; v_call: TRBV6-5; cdr3_aa: CASSYWSGQINYGYTF
d_call: TRBD2; v_call: TRBV9; cdr3_aa: CASSAKELAGYEQYF
d_call: TRBD1; v_call: TRBV28; cdr3_aa: CATHLRGRGSDTQYF
d_call: NA; v_call: TRBV7-8; cdr3_aa: CASSAAAGINQETQYF
d_call: NA; v_call: TRBV5-1; cdr3_aa: CASSKQPTDTQYF
d_call: NA; v_call: TRBV12-3/TRBV12-4; cdr3_aa: CANSLALYEQYF
d_call: NA; v_call: TRBV9; cdr3_aa: CASSVAIGELFF
d_call: NA; v_call: TRBV4-3; cdr3_aa: CASSPLGLDTSNTQYF
d_call: NA; v_call: TRBV28; cdr3_aa: CASSLGVQHAYTF
d_call: TRBD2; v_call: TRBV7-2; cdr3_aa: CASSLWASGSYEQFF
d_call: NA; v_call: TRBV20-1; cdr3_aa: CSAHDRSSSTDTQYF
d_call: NA; v_call: TRBV11-2; cdr3_aa: CASSFPGTSMRETQYF
d_call: NA; v_call: TRBV2; cdr3_aa: CASSEAHQSSYEQYF
d_call: NA; v_call: TRBV15; cdr3_aa: CATSESDQAKNIQYF